These 16 T cell receptor beta chains were all obtained from the same sample, sequenced in a study of OX40 agonist ivuxolimab in advanced cancers. Produced via immunoSEQ multiplex PCR; TCRdb's table is partial and in-frame only. The repertoire consists of approximately 61,000 clones, with 87% occurring once and the leading ten covering approximately 1.4%. Sequences were derived from CD4+ or CD8+ T cells sorted from blood, sampled in a trial of the OX40 agonist ivuxolimab. All receptors derive from an adult with an advanced solid tumor such as melanoma, head and neck, liver or kidney cancer.

The rearrangement joins TRBV6-1 to TRBJ1-2, with 7 positions matching TRBD1. Germline V CDR1 and CDR2: MNHNS, SASEGT. V shed 4 bases and J 8 bases; nucleotides not matched to a gene: 10. This CDR3 contains 14 residues. CDR3 sequence: CASSAAPGDRGYTF. Here the CDR3 DNA reads TGTGCCAGCAGTGCCGCCCCAGGGGACAGAGGCTACACCTTC.

The chain combines TRBV6-1 with TRBJ1-1; a possible D gene is TRBD1 (6 bases). The germline V and J ends were trimmed by 7 bases and 5 bases, with 14 bases remaining between them. Germline V lookup: CDR1 MNHNS, CDR2 SASEGT. The CDR3 spans 13 residues. In nucleotides, the CDR3 is TGTGCCAGCAAAATACAGGGCGAGACTGAAGCTTTCTTT. Translated, it gives CASKIQGETEAFF.

The sample holds a few counts of this clone. V usage is TRBV6-1 and J usage is TRBJ1-5, with 8 bases identical to TRBD1. Germline CDR1 reads MNHNS; CDR2 reads SASEGT. The CDR3 runs to 13 residues. J lost 4 bases, V lost 10 bases, and 6 bases had no gene match. The CDR3 DNA sequence: TGTGCCATTCAGGGGGCGGGAAATCAGCCCCAGCATTTT. The encoded protein is CAIQGAGNQPQHF.

The chain uses TRBV11-2 and TRBJ2-3; unclear D gene. Per germline, CDR1 SGHAT and CDR2 FQNNGV. Trimming took off 0 bases at V and 6 bases at J, with 4 bases between the two ends. There are 12 residues in the CDR3. DNA for the CDR3: TGTGCCAGCAGCTTAGATATGGATACGCAGTATTTT. Encoded protein: CASSLDMDTQYF.

The genes are TRBV29-1 and TRBJ2-5; TRBD1 agrees at 11 bases. Germline CDR1 SQVTM, CDR2 ANQGSEA. The CDR3 runs 12 residues. V dropped 7 bases and J dropped 7; count of bases not matched to a gene: 5. The chain's CDR3 is CSERTGGSTQYF. The CDR3 DNA follows: TGCAGCGAGCGGACAGGGGGCTCGACCCAGTACTTC.

Comment on this clone: Given a much more abundant clone one base away, this may be a read error. V is TRBV27 and J is TRBJ1-5, with D tentatively TRBD1 (6 bases). Between the trimmed V and J ends, which lost 4 bases and 4 bases, there was a span of 17 bases. The CDR3 is 16 amino acids. Germline CDR1 and CDR2: MNHEY and SMNVEV (reference sequence). CDR3 sequence: CASSSRDKGANQPQHF. The CDR3 coding sequence is TGTGCCAGCAGTTCCCGGGACAAGGGTGCAAATCAGCCCCAGCATTTT.

The V and J genes are TRBV7-7 and TRBJ2-5, with D hard to call. The CDR3 is 12 amino acids. V lost 5 bases and J 4 bases, leaving 8 bases between the germline ends. Per the germline V gene, CDR1 is SSHAT and CDR2 is FNYEAQ (reference sequence). This CDR3 reads CASSSWGETQYF. The CDR3 DNA sequence: TGTGCCAGCAGCAGCTGGGGAGAGACCCAGTACTTC. The variable domain in full, completed from reference TRBV7-7 and TRBJ2-5, reads GAGVSQSPRYKVTKRGQDVTLRCDPISSHATLYWYQQALGQGPEFLTYFNYEAQPDKSGLPSDRFSAERPEGSISTLTIQRTEQRDSAMYRCASSSWGETQYFGPGTRLLVL.

The chain links TRBV21-1 to TRBJ1-4. TRBV21-1 is a pseudogene. The CDR3 is 17 amino acids. The CDR3 here is CASRLAIATRHNEKLFF. CDR3 nucleotides: TGTGCCAGCAGGCTCGCTATAGCTACAAGGCATAATGAAAAACTGTTTTTT.

This chain links TRBV7-2 with TRBJ2-3, with 9 bases identical to TRBD2. Germline CDR1 and CDR2: SGHTA and FQGNSA. The CDR3 is 16 amino acids. The V and J ends lost 0 bases and 4 bases, in that order; junction bases with no gene match: 5. The CDR3 sequence is CASSLAAGGGADTQYF. The DNA of the CDR3 is TGTGCCAGCAGCTTAGCGGCGGGGGGGGGCGCAGATACGCAGTATTTT.

The CDR3 reads CAWSSGGAFGELFF. CDR3 nucleotide sequence: TGTGCCTGGAGTAGCGGGGGGGCCTTCGGGGAGCTGTTTTTT. The V gene is TRBV30, the J gene TRBJ2-2; 10 nucleotides align to TRBD2. Germline trimming cut 2 bases from V and 7 bases from J; bases unmatched to any gene: 4. The length of the CDR3 is 14 residues. Germline assignment: CDR1 GTSNPN and CDR2 SVGIG (reference sequence).

The rearrangement joins TRBV7-2 to TRBJ1-3; a weak D match, TRBD1 (5 bases). The germline gives CDR1 SGHTA, CDR2 FQGNSA. CDR3 length: 15 residues. Trimming pared 4 bases from V and 4 bases from J, leaving 14 bases between. CDR3 in amino acids: CASSWRAGTGNTIYF. CDR3 in DNA: TGTGCCAGCAGCTGGAGGGCAGGGACCGGAAACACCATATATTTT.

The genes are TRBV11-2 and TRBJ1-5; a weak D match, TRBD1 (5 bases). Between the trimmed V and J ends, which lost 5 bases and 4 bases, there was a span of 15 bases. This CDR3 is built from 15 residues. CDR1 and CDR2 (germline): SGHAT, FQNNGV. CDR3: CASSRGGDQNQPQHF. Here the CDR3 DNA reads TGTGCCAGCAGCCGCGGGGGGGACCAAAATCAGCCCCAGCATTTT.

This chain links TRBV6-1 with TRBJ2-1; no definite D call. Trimming removed 3 bases at V and 0 bases at J, with 6 bases between. Per the germline V gene, CDR1 is MNHNS and CDR2 is SASEGT. This CDR3 has 14 amino acids. The CDR3 sequence: CASSDSGSYNEQFF. The DNA of the CDR3 is TGTGCCAGCAGTGACTCGGGCTCCTACAATGAGCAGTTCTTC.

The genes are TRBV5-4 and TRBJ2-7; D is unclear. Germline assignment: CDR1 SGHNT and CDR2 YYREEE (reference sequence). V shed 0 bases and J shed 5 bases, with 21 bases lying between them. The CDR3 is 17 residues long. Written as DNA, the CDR3 is TGTGCCAGCAGCTTGGGACTTTTAGGGCAAGCCGGAGACGAGCAGTACTTC. Amino acids: CASSLGLLGQAGDEQYF.

The chain couples TRBV7-8 to TRBJ1-5; 7 nucleotides line up with TRBD1. The CDR3 spans 15 residues. Germline V CDR1 and CDR2: SGHVS, FQNEAQ. The trim removed 5 bases at V and 5 bases at J, leaving 9 bases unmatched. CDR3 region: CASSLSGQPHQPQHF. CDR3 sequence (DNA): TGTGCCAGCAGCCTGTCGGGACAGCCCCATCAGCCCCAGCATTTT. The variable domain in full, completed from reference TRBV7-8 and TRBJ1-5, reads GAGVSQSPRYKVAKRGQDVALRCDPISGHVSLFWYQQALGQGPEFLTYFQNEAQLDKSGLPSDRFFAERPEGSVSTLKIQRTQQEDSAVYLCASSLSGQPHQPQHFGDGTRLSIL.

The J gene is TRBJ2-3, the V gene TRBV7-2; 12 nucleotides match TRBD2. CDR3 length: 18 residues. After removal of 7 bases from V and 7 bases from J, the junction contained 18 bases not matched to a gene. Germline V gene sequence: CDR1 SGHTA, CDR2 FQGNSA. For the CDR3, the DNA is TGTGCCAGCACCCCCCTTGGCCCTAGCGGGAGGGCCGGTCATACGCAGTATTTT. It specifies CASTPLGPSGRAGHTQYF.